This TCR beta chain was sequenced during a study of blood T cell repertoires in COVID-19. Looking at the study overall: Sources were T cells, B-cell-depleted T cells, or PBMCs; the material itself was cDNA or gDNA.

CDR3 size: 13 residues. After removal of 5 bases from V and 7 bases from J, the junction contained 8 bases not matched to a gene. The germline gives CDR1 LNHNV, CDR2 YYDKDF (reference sequence). Sequencing was performed with immunoSEQ multiplex PCR; in TCRdb, only in-frame clones are kept and a portion is missing. The sample lists a few hundred thousand clones; 85% to 90% were seen once. The material sequenced was peripheral blood. The source is a man in his sixties with acute or convalescent COVID-19. The chain links TRBV15 to TRBJ2-7; 7 positions agree with TRBD1. CDR3 region: CATSLDRDGEQYF. The DNA for the CDR3 is TGTGCCACCAGCCTCGACAGGGATGGGGAGCAGTACTTC.